Following are 27 T cell receptor beta chains from one sample sequenced in a study of shared clonotypes between healthy human individuals (TCRdb year 2020). The protocol used for the library was the immunoSEQ multiplex PCR assay. TCRdb took this table from immuneACCESS and kept in-frame rearrangements with V and J called. Such tables lack part of the clones; where checked against another copy, unresolved V genes explain under half of the gap, and the rest is unexplained. The sample table lists 2 million to 3 million clones, roughly 93% of them with a count of one. The ten largest clones represent approximately 0.35% of the sample. The sequenced sample was naive CD4+ T cells from PBMCs. The label giving this sample's cell subset or site can be read as: CD45RA+ positively selected. Receptor source: a man aged 18 to 35 in good health. Some clones in this sample may be carry-over from other donors' samples.

The V gene is TRBV20-1, the J gene TRBJ2-5; D call uncertain. Germline V CDR1 and CDR2: DFQATT, SNEGSKA (reference sequence). The V gene lost 4 bases and the J gene lost 5 bases, with 8 bases spanning the gap. This CDR3 spans 11 amino acids. In DNA form, the CDR3 reads TGCAGTGCTATGGACGGGGAGACCCAGTACTTC. It codes for CSAMDGETQYF.

This chain uses TRBV19 with TRBJ1-1; D ambiguous. The CDR3 has 13 residues. Germline V gene sequence: CDR1 LNHDA, CDR2 SQIVND (reference sequence). The ends were cut back, 1 base at V and 1 base at J, with 4 bases in the middle. The CDR3 spells CASSIVPNTEAFF. The CDR3 coding sequence is TGTGCCAGTAGTATAGTCCCGAACACTGAAGCTTTCTTT.

The chain combines TRBV27 with TRBJ2-1, with D perhaps being TRBD1 or TRBD2 (5 bases each). The CDR3 runs 17 residues. Germline CDR1 is MNHEY and CDR2 is SMNVEV (reference sequence). The V end lost 6 bases, the J end lost 0 bases, and 18 bases lay between the germline ends. CDR3 bases: TGTGCCAGCAGAAAATTCCGGGACGCAAGCTCCTACAATGAGCAGTTCTTC. This codes for CASRKFRDASSYNEQFF.

The chain combines TRBV27 with TRBJ1-3; no reliable D call. The CDR3 length is 13 residues. Trimming took off 4 bases at V and 0 bases at J, with 4 bases between the two ends. Germline CDR1 and CDR2: MNHEY and SMNVEV (reference sequence). DNA for the CDR3: TGTGCCAGCAGTTACGCCTCTGGAAACACCATATATTTT. It encodes CASSYASGNTIYF.

The chain links TRBV7-9 to TRBJ1-5; the match to TRBD1 covers 12 bases. The CDR3 is 15 amino acids. With 4 bases clipped from V and 8 bases from J, the junction kept 6 bases outside the gene matches. Germline V lookup: CDR1 SEHNR, CDR2 FQNEAQ (reference sequence). The CDR3 here is CASSSGQGAAEPQHF. The CDR3 DNA follows: TGTGCCAGCAGCTCGGGACAGGGGGCCGCGGAGCCCCAGCATTTT.

The table lists this clone with a count of one. The identical CDR3 is also encoded by other nucleotide sequences in the sample. V gene TRBV27 combines with J gene TRBJ2-5; D gene unclear. Deletions cut 1 base from V and 4 bases from J, with 4 bases between. Germline V gene sequence: CDR1 MNHEY, CDR2 SMNVEV (reference sequence). This CDR3 region has 12 residues. The CDR3 protein is CASSLYGETQYF. The CDR3 region has the DNA TGTGCCAGCAGTTTATATGGAGAGACCCAGTACTTC.

CDR3: CASSNLGQNQETQYF. CDR3 bases: TGTGCCAGCAGTAACCTGGGACAAAACCAAGAGACCCAGTACTTC. The chain joins TRBV6-5 to TRBJ2-5, with TRBD1 as a possible D gene (6 bases). Trimming pared 5 bases from V and 0 bases from J, leaving 13 bases between. The CDR3 length is 15 residues. Germline V lookup: CDR1 MNHEY, CDR2 SVGAGI.

The J gene is TRBJ1-5, the V gene TRBV28; D ambiguous. Germline CDR1 MDHEN, CDR2 SYDVKM. Trimming left V 3 bases short and J 2 bases short, with 17 bases between. CDR3 length equals 17 residues. The CDR3 coding sequence is TGTGCCAGCAGTTTTCAGTTGACACCCTTTCGCAATCAGCCCCAGCATTTT. This codes for CASSFQLTPFRNQPQHF.

Turning to this clone: Other DNA sequences of this sample code for an identical CDR3. This chain uses TRBV18 with TRBJ2-1, with D possibly matching TRBD2 (5 bases). Trimming cost V 3 bases and J 4 bases, with 10 bases left between them. CDR1 and CDR2 (germline): KGHSH, LQKENI. This CDR3 spans 14 amino acids. CDR3 region: CASSPLDSYNEQFF. The CDR3 nucleotides read TGTGCCAGCTCACCCTTGGACTCTTACAATGAGCAGTTCTTC. Full variable domain (remainder filled in from reference TRBV18 and TRBJ2-1): NAGVMQNPRHLVRRRGQEARLRCSPMKGHSHVYWYRQLPEEGLKFMVYLQKENIIDESGMPKERFSAEFPKEGPSILRIQQVVRGDSAAYFCASSPLDSYNEQFFGPGTRLTVL.

This clone was recorded once. This chain links TRBV18 with TRBJ2-5, with 10 bases matching TRBD1. Germline CDR1 reads KGHSH; CDR2 reads LQKENI. Trimming cost V 0 bases and J 11 bases; bases outside gene matches: 9. The CDR3 covers 15 residues. This chain's CDR3 is CASSPPSTGGGKQYF. Here the CDR3 DNA reads TGTGCCAGCTCACCACCGTCGACAGGGGGCGGGAAGCAGTACTTC.

The chain couples TRBV6-5 to TRBJ2-1, with 12 bases fitting TRBD2. V dropped 2 bases and J dropped 6; count of bases not matched to a gene: 2. Germline assignment: CDR1 MNHEY and CDR2 SVGAGI. The CDR3 covers 15 residues. CDR3 sequence reads: CASSYRLAGVNEQFF. The CDR3 bases are TGTGCCAGCAGTTACAGACTAGCGGGAGTCAATGAGCAGTTCTTC.

This clone appeared a few times. The chain is built from TRBV2 and TRBJ1-2; a possible D gene is TRBD1 (5 bases). CDR3 length: 13 residues. The ends were cut back, 8 bases at V and 3 bases at J, with 13 bases in the middle. From germline, CDR1 is SNHLY and CDR2 FYNNEI. CDR3 nucleotides: TGTGCCAGCCTTCCCAGGGAGGACTATGGCTACACCTTC. It translates to CASLPREDYGYTF.

The chain couples TRBV14 to TRBJ2-7, with a tentative D call TRBD2 (6 bases). This CDR3 is 15 amino acids long. Between the trimmed V and J ends, which lost 1 base and 2 bases, there was a span of 12 bases. CDR1 and CDR2 from the germline V gene are SGHDN and FVKESK. As DNA, the CDR3 is TGTGCCAGCAGCCAAGGCGGGGTCGGCGCCTACGAGCAGTACTTC. Protein sequence: CASSQGGVGAYEQYF. The full variable domain, in which reference TRBV14 and TRBJ2-7 provide the parts outside the CDR3, is EAGVTQFPSHSVIEKGQTVTLRCDPISGHDNLYWYRRVMGKEIKFLLHFVKESKQDESGMPNNRFLAERTGGTYSTLKVQPAELEDSGVYFCASSQGGVGAYEQYFGPGTRLTVT.

This clone was picked up one time. The chain uses TRBV6-5 and TRBJ1-2; D gene ambiguous. Trimming pared 0 bases from V and 8 bases from J, leaving 13 bases between. Germline V lookup: CDR1 MNHEY, CDR2 SVGAGI. This CDR3 region has 14 residues. The CDR3 loop is CASSYSIAWKGYTF. The CDR3 bases are TGTGCCAGCAGTTACTCGATTGCCTGGAAGGGCTACACCTTC.

V gene TRBV10-3 combines with J gene TRBJ2-7; D possibly matches TRBD1 or TRBD2 (5 bases each). Trimming shortened V by 4 bases and J by 0 bases, and 13 bases separated the two germline ends. The CDR3 is made up of 15 amino acids. CDR1 is ENHRY and CDR2 is SYGVKD in the germline V gene. CDR3 nucleotides: TGTGCCATCAGTGGGGGACCTCAAAGCTCCTACGAGCAGTACTTC. This codes for CAISGGPQSSYEQYF.

This chain links TRBV11-3 with TRBJ2-5; tentatively, D is TRBD1 or TRBD2 (5 bases each). The CDR3 extends over 17 amino acids. Germline V lookup: CDR1 SGHNT, CDR2 YENEEA. The V and J ends lost 3 bases and 2 bases respectively, with 19 bases between them. In DNA form, the CDR3 reads TGTGCCAGCAGCTTTGGCTTCGCGGGCAGGGAACAAGAGACCCAGTACTTC. Its protein product is CASSFGFAGREQETQYF. The whole variable domain, remainder taken from reference TRBV11-3 and TRBJ2-5, is EAGVVQSPRYKIIEKKQPVAFWCNPISGHNTLYWYLQNLGQGPELLIRYENEEAVDDSQLPKDRFSAERLKGVDSTLKIQPAELGDSAVYLCASSFGFAGREQETQYFGPGTRLLVL.

The chain employs TRBV27 and TRBJ2-7; no clear D. The ends were cut back, 6 bases at V and 3 bases at J, with 9 bases in the middle. Germline-derived CDR1 and CDR2 are MNHEY and SMNVEV (reference sequence). The CDR3 contains 12 residues. The CDR3: CASSGDLYEQYF. CDR3 nucleotides: TGTGCCAGCAGCGGCGACCTCTACGAGCAGTACTTC.

CDR3 sequence (DNA): TGTGCCTGGAATAGCGGATACAATGAGCAGTTCTTC. Encoded protein: CAWNSGYNEQFF. The chain employs TRBV30 and TRBJ2-1; D perhaps matches TRBD2 (6 bases). CDR3 length: 12 amino acids. With 4 bases removed from V and 4 bases from J, the gap between germline ends came to 8 bases. Per germline, CDR1 GTSNPN and CDR2 SVGIG (reference sequence).

The chain employs TRBV5-6 and TRBJ2-3; D perhaps matches TRBD2 (5 bases). Deletions cut 0 bases from V and 0 bases from J, with 14 bases between. The CDR3 consists of 17 residues. Germline CDR1 and CDR2: SGHDT and YYEEEE. The chain's CDR3 is CASSLDGSAPSTDTQYF. CDR3 nucleotides: TGTGCCAGCAGCTTGGATGGTAGCGCGCCTAGCACAGATACGCAGTATTTT.

The chain uses TRBV9 and TRBJ2-5, with D possibly matching TRBD1 (6 bases). The CDR3 runs 16 residues. The ends were cut back, 0 bases at V and 5 bases at J, with 17 bases in the middle. Germline-derived CDR1 and CDR2 are SGDLS and YYNGEE. CDR3 residues: CASSVVPQGGLETQYF. CDR3 in DNA: TGTGCCAGCAGCGTAGTCCCACAGGGCGGCTTGGAGACCCAGTACTTC.

V gene TRBV7-7 combines with J gene TRBJ2-5; TRBD1 might be the D (6 bases). The CDR3 is made up of 15 amino acids. With 5 bases removed from V and 5 bases from J, the gap between germline ends came to 18 bases. The V gene's germline CDR1 is SSHAT and CDR2 FNYEAQ (reference sequence). CDR3 nucleotide sequence: TGTGCCAGCAGCCGAATTCAGGGGCCCTGGGAGACCCAGTACTTC. Its protein is CASSRIQGPWETQYF.

The CDR3 loop reads CASSLGWGPYEQYF. The CDR3 DNA is TGCGCCAGCAGCCTCGGATGGGGACCCTACGAGCAGTACTTC. This rearrangement joins TRBV5-1 to TRBJ2-5, with D perhaps assigned TRBD1 or TRBD2 (5 bases each). The J call may be wrong; the DNA end is better matched by TRBJ2-7. This CDR3 has 14 residues. CDR1 is SGHRS and CDR2 is YFSETQ in the germline V gene.

The genes are TRBV10-1 and TRBJ2-7, with unresolved D. The germline V gene has CDR1 WNHNN and CDR2 SYGVQD (reference sequence). CDR3 size: 13 residues. V was trimmed by 2 bases and J by 6 bases, leaving 11 bases between them. The CDR3 region is CASSEGYTGEQYF. The CDR3 nucleotides are TGCGCCAGCAGTGAGGGATATACGGGCGAGCAGTACTTC.

V usage is TRBV7-8 and J usage is TRBJ2-2; maybe TRBD2 (5 bases). V gave up 1 base and J gave up 5 bases, with 17 bases separating them. This CDR3 comprises 17 residues. Germline lookup yields CDR1 SGHVS and CDR2 FQNEAQ. CDR3 in DNA: TGTGCCAGCAGCTTAGGCGGGTGGCAACAACGTACCGGGGAGCTGTTTTTT. Its protein is CASSLGGWQQRTGELFF.

The rearrangement uses TRBV5-8 and TRBJ2-6; 11 nucleotides align to TRBD1. CDR1 and CDR2 (germline): SGHTS, YDEGEE. The CDR3 runs to 17 residues. With 4 bases clipped from V and 6 bases from J, the junction kept 9 bases outside the gene matches. Here the CDR3 DNA reads TGTGCCAGCAGCCCGGGGACAGGGGGGCGATTGGCCAACGTCCTGACTTTC. Translating gives CASSPGTGGRLANVLTF.

V is TRBV20-1 and J is TRBJ1-1; the D is unclear. The CDR3 is 11 residues long. V lost 6 bases to trimming and J lost 7 bases, with 12 bases between them. Germline lookup yields CDR1 DFQATT and CDR2 SNEGSKA (reference sequence). CDR3 residues: CSASTQSEAFF. The CDR3, as DNA: TGCAGTGCGAGTACCCAAAGTGAAGCTTTCTTT.

The rearrangement joins TRBV2 to TRBJ2-6; 12 bases are shared with TRBD2. V trimming: 7 bases; J trimming: 0 bases; junction bases outside the gene matches: 7. This CDR3 comprises 18 residues. Germline assignment: CDR1 SNHLY and CDR2 FYNNEI. The CDR3 loop reads CASKVLAGGFSGANVLTF. CDR3 coding DNA: TGTGCCAGCAAAGTCCTAGCGGGAGGGTTCTCTGGGGCCAACGTCCTGACTTTC.